This T cell receptor (beta chain) was sequenced in a study of CD8+CD57+ T cells in acquired aplastic anemia. Study in general: The study obtained an average of about 3.4 ug of DNA from sorted CD4+ and CD8+ cells.

The authors sequenced patients whose flow cytometry had shown CD8+CD57+ cell expansion. Points from the study as a whole: Patients had twenty-nine CD8+ CDR3 sequences in common with controls (the shared set). Patients and controls had CD8+ Simpson's diversity values that were not significantly distinct.

Ten or more counts support this clonotype. Its antigen is not identified. Genomic DNA templated the TCR beta VDJ and CDR3 profiling. MiXCR, applied by TCRdb to the reads, yields one record per CDR3 protein. This sample has 100,000 to 150,000 distinct CDR3 sequences, with nearly 40% found just once. V lost 0 bases and J lost 6, with 9 bases in between. Looked up from germline, CDR1 is SGHDT and CDR2 is YYEEEE. The CDR3 loop spans 13 amino acids. This chain uses TRBV5-6 with TRBJ1-2, with D possibly being TRBD1 (5 bases). This sequence was found in a human donor with aplastic anemia. Sequences were obtained from sorted CD4+, CD8+, or CD8+CD57+ T cells (not recorded which) from PBMCs. The CDR3 protein is CASSLGQTDGYTF. Written as DNA, the CDR3 is TGTGCCAGCAGCTTGGGACAGACGGATGGCTACACCTTC.